A selection of T cell receptor beta chains follows, all from one sample in a study of beta chain features in type 1 diabetes. Sequencing was performed with immunoSEQ multiplex PCR; in TCRdb, only in-frame clones are kept and a portion is missing. The sample contains roughly 330,000 clones, roughly 12% of which appear only once. Sequencing input: naive CD4+ T cells from blood. The source of these receptors is a young woman with type 1 diabetes. Each CDR3 is given with its conserved first and last residue. The D gene is left open where the match is weak. A clone size is listed for some rows: how often the clone was seen (once, few, many), or a class if it is expanded.

j_call d_call v_call cdr3_length clone_size cdr3_aa cdr3_nt
TRBJ2-7 . TRBV18 13 . CASTTRLFSEQYF TGTGCCAGCACCACTAGGCTCTTTAGCGAGCAGTACTTC
TRBJ2-5 . TRBV7-2 15 few CASSSGLGGIGTQYF TGTGCCAGCAGCTCGGGACTGGGTGGGATCGGGACCCAGTACTTC
TRBJ2-2 . TRBV19 14 few CASSTRGLRRELFF TGTGCCAGTAGTACCAGGGGTTTACGTAGGGAGCTGTTTTTT
TRBJ2-5 TRBD2 TRBV7-2 17 few CASSLDLLAGVGETQYF TGTGCCAGCAGCTTAGACCTTCTAGCGGGAGTGGGAGAGACCCAGTACTTC
TRBJ2-3 . TRBV18 13 . CASSLDEADTQYF TGTGCCAGCTCATTGGATGAGGCAGATACGCAGTATTTT
TRBJ2-1 TRBD2 TRBV5-1 18 few CASSLGARLAGRYNEQFF TGCGCCAGCAGCTTGGGGGCCCGACTAGCGGGCCGCTACAATGAGCAGTTCTTC
TRBJ2-3 TRBD2 TRBV7-2 16 . CASSFWTSGRTDTQYF TGTGCCAGCAGCTTCTGGACTAGCGGGAGAACAGATACGCAGTATTTT
TRBJ2-3 TRBD2 TRBV7-9 13 . CASSLGGTDTQYF TGTGCCAGCAGCTTGGGGGGGACAGATACGCAGTATTTT
TRBJ2-1 TRBD2 TRBV2 16 . CASSEVGLAGYNEQFF TGTGCCAGCAGTGAGGTAGGGCTAGCGGGCTACAATGAGCAGTTCTTC
TRBJ2-7 TRBD1 TRBV10-3 14 . CAISRTGTVDEQYF TGTGCCATCAGCCGGACAGGGACGGTCGACGAGCAGTACTTC
TRBJ2-3 . TRBV7-2 15 few CASSRTGSSTDTQYF TGTGCCAGCAGCCGAACAGGATCTAGCACAGATACGCAGTATTTT
TRBJ2-1 TRBD2 TRBV11-2 14 few CASGSRGGRGEQFF TGTGCCAGCGGCTCGCGGGGGGGGCGGGGTGAGCAGTTCTTC
TRBJ2-6 . TRBV7-9 17 . CASSPGLNPSGANVLTF TGTGCCAGCAGCCCGGGACTTAACCCCTCTGGGGCCAACGTCCTGACTTTC
TRBJ2-5 . TRBV18 14 few CASSPPSRRETQYF TGTGCCAGCTCACCACCAAGCCGCCGGGAGACCCAGTACTTC
TRBJ1-2 . TRBV16 15 few CASSQYVVSGYGYTF TGTGCCAGCAGCCAATACGTGGTTTCAGGGTATGGCTACACCTTC
TRBJ1-2 . TRBV9 16 . CASSIGGTQGNYGYTF TGTGCCAGCAGCATCGGCGGGACTCAAGGAAACTATGGCTACACCTTC
TRBJ1-4 TRBD1 TRBV18 17 . CASSPFYRGGTNEKLFF TGTGCCAGCTCACCGTTTTACAGGGGAGGAACTAATGAAAAACTGTTTTTT
TRBJ2-1 . TRBV7-2 14 few CASSLGLAYNEQFF TGTGCCAGCAGCTTAGGGCTAGCATACAATGAGCAGTTCTTC
TRBJ2-1 TRBD2 TRBV19 14 few CASTPGGAYNEQFF TGTGCCAGTACCCCCGGGGGGGCCTACAATGAGCAGTTCTTC
TRBJ2-1 TRBD1 TRBV5-1 13 few CASSGTGLNEQFF TGCGCCAGCAGCGGGACAGGACTCAATGAGCAGTTCTTC
TRBJ2-1 TRBD1 TRBV28 17 . CASSYSPRQGRNNEQFF TGTGCCAGCAGTTACTCACCCCGACAGGGACGTAACAATGAGCAGTTCTTC
TRBJ2-1 TRBD2 TRBV5-1 16 . CASSLAASGIYNEQFF TGCGCCAGCAGCTTGGCGGCTAGCGGGATTTACAATGAGCAGTTCTTC
TRBJ2-7 . TRBV18 13 few CASSGGDPYEQYF TGTGCCAGCTCCGGAGGTGACCCCTACGAGCAGTACTTC
TRBJ2-2 . TRBV9 15 few CASSTEARVTGELFF TGTGCCAGCAGCACGGAGGCGCGGGTCACCGGGGAGCTGTTTTTT
TRBJ2-7 TRBD2 TRBV19 14 few CASSVAGEAYEQYF TGTGCCAGTAGTGTAGCGGGAGAGGCCTACGAGCAGTACTTC
TRBJ2-4 . TRBV7-2 15 . CASSLRERTKNIQYF TGTGCCAGCAGCTTACGGGAGAGGACCAAAAACATTCAGTACTTC
TRBJ2-1 . TRBV27 18 few CASSFPPRQGGSYNEQFF TGTGCCAGCAGTTTTCCCCCTCGTCAGGGAGGCTCCTACAATGAGCAGTTCTTC
TRBJ1-5 TRBD1 TRBV7-8 16 . CASSLGPHRGNQPQHF TGTGCCAGCAGCCTCGGCCCTCACAGGGGGAATCAGCCCCAGCATTTT
TRBJ2-4 TRBD1 TRBV7-6 13 few CASSLGQGNIQYF TGTGCCAGCAGCCTGGGACAGGGAAACATTCAGTACTTC
TRBJ1-1 . TRBV18 17 few CASSPLTTGSVNTEAFF TGTGCCAGCTCACCACTTACTACAGGGTCGGTGAACACTGAAGCTTTCTTT
TRBJ2-6 TRBD1 TRBV11-2 16 . CASSLAGTGPRNVLTF TGTGCCAGCAGCTTAGCCGGGACAGGCCCCCGGAACGTCCTGACTTTC
TRBJ2-2 TRBD1 TRBV4-3 19 . CASSQEGGQGLYATGELFF TGCGCCAGCAGCCAAGAAGGGGGACAGGGGTTATATGCGACCGGGGAGCTGTTTTTT
TRBJ2-3 TRBD2 TRBV11-2 16 . CASSLGLAGNTDTQYF TGTGCCAGCAGCTTAGGACTAGCGGGCAACACAGATACGCAGTATTTT
TRBJ2-2 TRBD1 TRBV30 18 few CALQGQGPQGKSTGELFF TGTGCCCTCCAAGGACAGGGGCCGCAGGGTAAAAGCACCGGGGAGCTGTTTTTT
TRBJ2-1 . TRBV28 14 few CASRPGQPNNEQFF TGTGCCAGCAGGCCAGGACAGCCGAACAATGAGCAGTTCTTC
TRBJ2-1 TRBD2 TRBV5-1 12 few CASSPAGDEQFF TGCGCCAGCAGCCCTGCGGGAGATGAGCAGTTCTTC
TRBJ2-1 TRBD2 TRBV4-3 18 few CASSHVKGLAGRYNEQFF TGCGCCAGCAGCCATGTGAAGGGACTAGCGGGGAGGTACAATGAGCAGTTCTTC
TRBJ2-1 . TRBV4-1 13 . CASSQDGPAEQFF TGCGCCAGCAGCCAAGATGGGCCGGCTGAGCAGTTCTTC
TRBJ2-6 TRBD2 TRBV28 17 few CASSRSGRGSGANVLTF TGTGCCAGCAGTCGTAGCGGGAGGGGCTCTGGGGCCAACGTCCTGACTTTC
TRBJ1-5 . TRBV18 15 few CASSPYDISNQPQHF TGTGCCAGCTCACCATACGACATAAGCAATCAGCCCCAGCATTTT
TRBJ2-7 TRBD2 TRBV19 15 few CASRSRTSGSYEQYF TGTGCCAGTAGAAGTAGGACTAGTGGTTCCTACGAGCAGTACTTC